This is a list of T cell receptor beta chains from one sample in a study of cytomegalovirus exposure and HLA in healthy donors. The table came from immunoSEQ multiplex PCR; TCRdb's copy has only in-frame clones and leaves some out. The sample consists of fewer than 200,000 clones, about 77% of them appearing once. The specimen sequenced was PBMCs. Receptor source: a woman aged 45-65 years in good health and CMV-seronegative. Each CDR3 is given without its conserved first and last residue. The order of the fields is CDR3 protein, V gene.

CDR3aa: ASSSGLGGEQY
v_gene: TRBV28

CDR3aa: SVTSDRLYNEQF
v_gene: TRBV29-1

CDR3aa: ASRNRGNNSPLH
v_gene: TRBV28

CDR3aa: ASSLRTGVYEQY
v_gene: TRBV5-1

CDR3aa: ASSEARLLGIQY
v_gene: TRBV2

CDR3aa: ASRRGDRVGSPLH
v_gene: TRBV28

CDR3aa: ASSHETGGTIYEQY
v_gene: TRBV13

CDR3aa: ASSQGGGQPQH
v_gene: TRBV27

CDR3aa: ASRQRLGASPREQY
v_gene: TRBV4-2

CDR3aa: ASSFLQFGTDTQY
v_gene: TRBV7-2

CDR3aa: ASSLVLGQIGQGTQY
v_gene: TRBV7-9

CDR3aa: ASSDRDRGSYEQY
v_gene: TRBV7-2

CDR3aa: AISDPGRVGTDTQY
v_gene: TRBV10-3

CDR3aa: ASSPHGTSGSYEQY
v_gene: TRBV27

CDR3aa: ASSPRTSSYNEQF
v_gene: TRBV5-4

CDR3aa: ASGLDRGLLTEAF
v_gene: TRBV12-5

CDR3aa: ASSYDRRLAETQY
v_gene: TRBV18

CDR3aa: ASSLQAGGTYNEQF
v_gene: TRBV7-3

CDR3aa: ASSYAGGSYNEQF
v_gene: TRBV6-6

CDR3aa: ASNGASNQPQH
v_gene: TRBV2

CDR3aa: ASSASINTEAF
v_gene: TRBV6-4

CDR3aa: ASSQAYWGAPSYEQY
v_gene: TRBV4-3

CDR3aa: ASSLFRATNEKLF
v_gene: TRBV5-1

CDR3aa: ASSPLRDGEETQY
v_gene: TRBV18

CDR3aa: SVDWGGDEQF
v_gene: TRBV29-1

CDR3aa: ASSPWTWGRNTGELF
v_gene: TRBV7-2

CDR3aa: ASSQHRSNSYEQY
v_gene: TRBV4-2

CDR3aa: ASTVGAGENTEAF
v_gene: TRBV4-1

CDR3aa: AITTDRTNTEAF
v_gene: TRBV10-3

CDR3aa: ASLQGARAYEQY
v_gene: TRBV5-5

CDR3aa: ASSSREKHTDTQY
v_gene: TRBV6-5

CDR3aa: ASSPTGTGPEQY
v_gene: TRBV18

CDR3aa: ASSGGQGSTDTQY
v_gene: TRBV2

CDR3aa: ASSFPRGTVQETQY
v_gene: TRBV5-6

CDR3aa: ASSLQGAKNIQY
v_gene: TRBV7-2

CDR3aa: ASSWQGGSDSPLH
v_gene: TRBV7-2

CDR3aa: ASSTRTSGREQF
v_gene: TRBV19

CDR3aa: ASTLSGANVLT
v_gene: TRBV27

CDR3aa: ASSLIGQGNSPLH
v_gene: TRBV4-1

CDR3aa: ASSSPLLATSTDTQY
v_gene: TRBV7-9

CDR3aa: ASSVGGFENTEAF
v_gene: TRBV9

CDR3aa: ASSRPQDTQY
v_gene: TRBV27